This T cell receptor (beta chain) was sequenced for a study of cytomegalovirus exposure and HLA in healthy donors. In the study overall: A prior analysis found 100 million to 140 million unique TCR beta sequences from around 180 million T cells. Study-wide results and caveats: In a later analysis, a missense DCLRE1C variant was linked to TCR beta V- and J-gene trimming.

To note about this clone: What it binds is unknown.

Primers for the PCR totalled 60 Vbeta and 13 Jbeta. Produced via immunoSEQ multiplex PCR; TCRdb's table is partial and in-frame only. The sample holds about 110,000 clones, 60% to 80% seen once. Germline CDR1 and CDR2: SGHNT and YYREEE (reference sequence). The CDR3 extends over 18 amino acids. Trimming removed 0 bases from V and 0 bases from J; junction bases left unmatched: 11. The source material was PBMCs. This sequence joins TRBV5-4 and TRBJ2-5; 7 bases map to TRBD2. This sequence originates from a female donor in good health and CMV-seronegative. This CDR3 reads CASSLDGTSAGNQETQYF. In nucleotides, the CDR3 is TGTGCCAGCAGCTTGGATGGGACGTCAGCGGGAAACCAAGAGACCCAGTACTTC.